The TCR beta chain described here comes from a study of cytotoxic CD8 clonotypes in ibrutinib-treated CLL. Study background: Productive templates per sample averaged roughly 270,000; productive rearrangements, approximately 96,000.

Clones were sequenced by immunoSEQ multiplex PCR, and TCRdb holds only the in-frame ones, with some missing. The repertoire consists of around 140,000 clones, with 60% to 85% occurring once and the leading ten covering around 4.9%. Per the germline V gene, CDR1 is SGHTA and CDR2 is FQGNSA. This CDR3 is built from 14 residues. V gave up 3 bases and J gave up 7 bases, with 13 bases separating them. Study observations and caveats: Baseline clonality was higher than in age-matched healthy donors and moved in step with circulating CD8+ T-cell counts. Public clonotypes were seen rarely and were contracted or stable on treatment.

This clone has just a few counts. Its target is not known. This TCR derives from a human donor with chronic lymphocytic leukemia. Sequenced here: PBMCs, sampled after 24 months of ibrutinib treatment. This rearrangement joins TRBV7-2 to TRBJ1-5; perhaps TRBD1 as D (6 bases). CDR3 sequence (DNA): TGTGCCAGCAGCTTCGGGGAAGGGGGGCAGCCCCAGCATTTT. It codes for CASSFGEGGQPQHF.